Each of the 20 T cell receptor beta chains below was sequenced from the same sample in a study of T cell changes during pregnancy in multiple sclerosis. Libraries were prepared by immunoSEQ multiplex PCR; TCRdb keeps only in-frame clonotypes and omits some of them. This table holds around 70,000 clones, about 94% found once. The material was peripheral blood, obtained in the first trimester of pregnancy. The source of these receptors is a female donor in good health, enrolled as a control in a pregnancy study.

V is TRBV4-1 and J is TRBJ1-5; 10 bases match TRBD1. Trimming at V came to 5 bases and at J to 7 bases, leaving 8 bases not matched to a gene. Germline V gene lookup returns CDR1 MGHRA and CDR2 YSYEKL. This CDR3 comprises 15 residues. The CDR3 here is CASSIGDRGYQPQHF. The DNA for the CDR3 is TGCGCCAGCAGCATAGGGGACAGGGGATACCAGCCCCAGCATTTT.

V gene TRBV6-1 combines with J gene TRBJ2-5; 12 nucleotides align to TRBD2. The CDR3 length is 15 residues. J was trimmed by 5 bases and V by 5 bases; bases with no gene match: 6. Germline V CDR1 and CDR2: MNHNS, SASEGT. The CDR3 DNA sequence: TGTGCCAGCAGTATCCTAGCGGGAGGGGCTGAGACCCAGTACTTC. Translation: CASSILAGGAETQYF.

The gene calls are TRBV29-1 and TRBJ2-1; 8 nucleotides agree with TRBD2. The V segment lost 2 bases and the J segment 7 bases; nucleotides outside the gene matches: 7. The CDR3 sequence is 14 residues long. The germline V gene has CDR1 SQVTM and CDR2 ANQGSEA. For the CDR3, the DNA is TGCAGCGTTGAAATGGTTACTAGCGGAAATGAGCAGTTCTTC. It is translated as CSVEMVTSGNEQFF.

The chain employs TRBV7-9 and TRBJ2-3; a weak D match, TRBD1 (6 bases). V was shortened by 4 bases and J by 4 bases, with 15 bases between the two germline ends. The CDR3 extends over 15 amino acids. Germline lookup yields CDR1 SEHNR and CDR2 FQNEAQ (reference sequence). As DNA, the CDR3 is TGTGCCAGCAGCTCATCGGCACACAGGGCAGATACGCAGTATTTT. Protein sequence: CASSSSAHRADTQYF.

CDR3 amino acids: CASSTLAGENNEQFF. In DNA, the CDR3 is TGTGCCAGTAGTACACTAGCGGGAGAGAATAATGAGCAGTTCTTC. The genes are TRBV19 and TRBJ2-1, with 11 nucleotides matching TRBD2. Germline values: CDR1 LNHDA, CDR2 SQIVND (reference sequence). The CDR3 is 15 amino acids. Unmatched junction bases numbered 6, after V lost 4 bases and J lost 7 bases.

The CDR3 sequence: CASSSAGVLSDTQYF. CDR3 DNA: TGTGCCAGCAGCTCAGCAGGGGTTCTCTCAGATACGCAGTATTTT. The V call is TRBV7-9, the J call TRBJ2-3; D is perhaps TRBD1 (6 bases). CDR3 length: 15 residues. Germline CDR1 and CDR2: SEHNR and FQNEAQ (reference sequence). The V gene lost 4 bases and the J gene lost 4 bases, with 15 bases spanning the gap.

This chain connects TRBV6-5 to TRBJ1-3; D not certain. Trimming pared 4 bases from V and 0 bases from J, leaving 10 bases between. Germline CDR1 reads MNHEY; CDR2 reads SVGAGI. CDR3 length: 15 residues. CDR3 DNA: TGTGCCAGCAGTTTCTCAATAGCCTCTGGAAACACCATATATTTT. It encodes CASSFSIASGNTIYF.

V is TRBV30 and J is TRBJ1-1, with a tentative D call TRBD1 (5 bases). The CDR3 has 14 amino acids. The germline V and J ends were trimmed by 0 bases and 3 bases, with 11 bases remaining between them. The V gene's germline CDR1 is GTSNPN and CDR2 SVGIG (reference sequence). Here the CDR3 reads CAWSVGGGYTEAFF. The CDR3 DNA reads TGTGCCTGGAGTGTTGGGGGGGGGTACACTGAAGCTTTCTTT. Looking up the rest from reference TRBV30 and TRBJ1-1 gives the full variable domain: SQTIHQWPATLVQPVGSPLSLECTVEGTSNPNLYWYRQAAGRGLQLLFYSVGIGQISSEVPQNLSASRPQDRQFILSSKKLLLSDSGFYLCAWSVGGGYTEAFFGQGTRLTVV.

The chain is built from TRBV5-5 and TRBJ1-5, with D perhaps TRBD1 (6 bases). CDR1 and CDR2 (germline): SGHKS, YYEKEE (reference sequence). V shed 2 bases and J shed 2 bases, with 11 bases lying between them. The CDR3 spans 15 residues. The CDR3 DNA sequence: TGTGCCAGCAGCTTCGGGACAAAGGGCAATCAGCCCCAGCATTTT. Translation gives CASSFGTKGNQPQHF. The whole variable domain, filled in from reference TRBV5-5 and TRBJ1-5, reads DAGVTQSPTHLIKTRGQQVTLRCSPISGHKSVSWYQQVLGQGPQFIFQYYEKEERGRGNFPDRFSARQFPNYSSELNVNALLLGDSALYLCASSFGTKGNQPQHFGDGTRLSIL.

The rearrangement links TRBV11-2 to TRBJ2-3; unclear D gene. CDR1 is SGHAT, CDR2 FQNNGV, per germline. Trimming removed 2 bases at V and 1 base at J, with 10 bases between. The CDR3 sequence is 15 residues long. The CDR3 nucleotides are TGTGCCAGCAGCTTAATGCTAGGTGGCACAGATACGCAGTATTTT. This encodes CASSLMLGGTDTQYF.

The chain couples TRBV6-1 to TRBJ2-2; D unresolved. The CDR3 consists of 14 residues. Germline-derived CDR1 and CDR2 are MNHNS and SASEGT. The V end lost 4 bases, the J end lost 5 bases, and 11 bases lay between the germline ends. CDR3 sequence reads: CASSGEVGTGELFF. The CDR3 bases are TGTGCCAGCAGTGGAGAGGTTGGGACCGGGGAGCTGTTTTTT.

This CDR3 is CSVIGRSTDTQYF. CDR3 nucleotide sequence: TGCAGCGTTATTGGCCGATCCACAGATACGCAGTATTTT. This chain uses TRBV29-1 with TRBJ2-3; D ambiguous. The germline gives CDR1 SQVTM, CDR2 ANQGSEA. This CDR3 contains 13 residues. V lost 5 bases, J lost 2 bases, and 11 bases lay in between.

Worth noting for this clone: The same CDR3 arises from other DNA sequences in this sample as well. V gene TRBV5-1 combines with J gene TRBJ1-1; 8 nucleotides match TRBD1. Looked up from germline, CDR1 is SGHRS and CDR2 is YFSETQ. Germline trimming cut 0 bases from V and 6 bases from J; bases unmatched to any gene: 4. This CDR3 comprises 14 residues. Written as DNA, the CDR3 is TGCGCCAGCAGCTTGGCAGGGGGCTACGCTGAAGCTTTCTTT. It yields the protein CASSLAGGYAEAFF.

The chain is built from TRBV28 and TRBJ1-2; 7 positions agree with TRBD1. CDR1 and CDR2 (germline): MDHEN, SYDVKM. The CDR3 is 17 residues long. J was trimmed by 2 bases and V by 2 bases; bases with no gene match: 11. The DNA of the CDR3 is TGTGCCAGCAGTTTAGTCACAGGGGTTCTCGTGAACTATGGCTACACCTTC. It translates to CASSLVTGVLVNYGYTF.

The V gene is TRBV27, the J gene TRBJ2-7, with a weak D call TRBD2 (5 bases). Germline loops: CDR1 MNHEY, CDR2 SMNVEV (reference sequence). The V end lost 0 bases, the J end lost 5 bases, and 8 bases lay between the germline ends. The length of the CDR3 is 13 residues. The CDR3 region has the DNA TGTGCCAGCAGTTTATCGGGAGTTCACGAGCAGTACTTC. It translates to CASSLSGVHEQYF.

V and J are TRBV28 and TRBJ1-1, with 8 bases lining up with TRBD1. Per the germline V gene, CDR1 is MDHEN and CDR2 is SYDVKM. CDR3 size: 13 residues. J gave up 1 base and V 8 bases, and 3 bases lay outside the gene matches. CDR3 residues: CASRQGWNTEAFF. For the CDR3, the DNA is TGTGCCAGCCGACAGGGGTGGAACACTGAAGCTTTCTTT.

The chain employs TRBV28 and TRBJ2-1; D gene uncertain. CDR1 is MDHEN, CDR2 SYDVKM, per germline. CDR3 length: 14 amino acids. V shed 1 base and J shed 3 bases, with 7 bases lying between them. In nucleotides, the CDR3 is TGTGCCAGCAGTTTATTTAACGGCTACAATGAGCAGTTCTTC. Protein sequence: CASSLFNGYNEQFF.

This clone was counted once. This chain joins TRBV27 and TRBJ2-2; 8 bases fit TRBD1. Trimming took 1 base from V and 6 from J; bases not matched to a gene: 1. Germline CDR1 and CDR2: MNHEY and SMNVEV (reference sequence). This CDR3 spans 14 amino acids. The CDR3 here is CASSLFRGPGELFF. The CDR3 coding sequence is TGTGCCAGCAGTTTATTCAGGGGGCCCGGGGAGCTGTTTTTT.

The genes are TRBV19 and TRBJ2-3, with 11 bases aligning to TRBD2. The J segment lost 0 bases and the V segment lost 3 bases, leaving 8 bases of the junction unmatched. The CDR3 covers 18 residues. CDR1 and CDR2 from the germline V gene are LNHDA and SQIVND (reference sequence). The CDR3 DNA is TGTGCCAGTAGTATGTGGCTAGCGGGAGGCCCTAGCACAGATACGCAGTATTTT. Protein: CASSMWLAGGPSTDTQYF. The full variable domain, in which reference TRBV19 and TRBJ2-3 provide the parts outside the CDR3, is DGGITQSPKYLFRKEGQNVTLSCEQNLNHDAMYWYRQDPGQGLRLIYYSQIVNDFQKGDIAEGYSVSREKKESFPLTVTSAQKNPTAFYLCASSMWLAGGPSTDTQYFGPGTRLTVL.

The rearrangement joins TRBV27 to TRBJ1-1; maybe TRBD1 (5 bases). Germline assignment: CDR1 MNHEY and CDR2 SMNVEV (reference sequence). The CDR3 is made up of 16 amino acids. V lost 3 bases and J 1 base, leaving 15 bases between the germline ends. The CDR3 here is CASSFSLGGANTEAFF. The CDR3 DNA reads as TGTGCCAGCAGTTTTTCCCTTGGCGGGGCGAACACTGAAGCTTTCTTT.